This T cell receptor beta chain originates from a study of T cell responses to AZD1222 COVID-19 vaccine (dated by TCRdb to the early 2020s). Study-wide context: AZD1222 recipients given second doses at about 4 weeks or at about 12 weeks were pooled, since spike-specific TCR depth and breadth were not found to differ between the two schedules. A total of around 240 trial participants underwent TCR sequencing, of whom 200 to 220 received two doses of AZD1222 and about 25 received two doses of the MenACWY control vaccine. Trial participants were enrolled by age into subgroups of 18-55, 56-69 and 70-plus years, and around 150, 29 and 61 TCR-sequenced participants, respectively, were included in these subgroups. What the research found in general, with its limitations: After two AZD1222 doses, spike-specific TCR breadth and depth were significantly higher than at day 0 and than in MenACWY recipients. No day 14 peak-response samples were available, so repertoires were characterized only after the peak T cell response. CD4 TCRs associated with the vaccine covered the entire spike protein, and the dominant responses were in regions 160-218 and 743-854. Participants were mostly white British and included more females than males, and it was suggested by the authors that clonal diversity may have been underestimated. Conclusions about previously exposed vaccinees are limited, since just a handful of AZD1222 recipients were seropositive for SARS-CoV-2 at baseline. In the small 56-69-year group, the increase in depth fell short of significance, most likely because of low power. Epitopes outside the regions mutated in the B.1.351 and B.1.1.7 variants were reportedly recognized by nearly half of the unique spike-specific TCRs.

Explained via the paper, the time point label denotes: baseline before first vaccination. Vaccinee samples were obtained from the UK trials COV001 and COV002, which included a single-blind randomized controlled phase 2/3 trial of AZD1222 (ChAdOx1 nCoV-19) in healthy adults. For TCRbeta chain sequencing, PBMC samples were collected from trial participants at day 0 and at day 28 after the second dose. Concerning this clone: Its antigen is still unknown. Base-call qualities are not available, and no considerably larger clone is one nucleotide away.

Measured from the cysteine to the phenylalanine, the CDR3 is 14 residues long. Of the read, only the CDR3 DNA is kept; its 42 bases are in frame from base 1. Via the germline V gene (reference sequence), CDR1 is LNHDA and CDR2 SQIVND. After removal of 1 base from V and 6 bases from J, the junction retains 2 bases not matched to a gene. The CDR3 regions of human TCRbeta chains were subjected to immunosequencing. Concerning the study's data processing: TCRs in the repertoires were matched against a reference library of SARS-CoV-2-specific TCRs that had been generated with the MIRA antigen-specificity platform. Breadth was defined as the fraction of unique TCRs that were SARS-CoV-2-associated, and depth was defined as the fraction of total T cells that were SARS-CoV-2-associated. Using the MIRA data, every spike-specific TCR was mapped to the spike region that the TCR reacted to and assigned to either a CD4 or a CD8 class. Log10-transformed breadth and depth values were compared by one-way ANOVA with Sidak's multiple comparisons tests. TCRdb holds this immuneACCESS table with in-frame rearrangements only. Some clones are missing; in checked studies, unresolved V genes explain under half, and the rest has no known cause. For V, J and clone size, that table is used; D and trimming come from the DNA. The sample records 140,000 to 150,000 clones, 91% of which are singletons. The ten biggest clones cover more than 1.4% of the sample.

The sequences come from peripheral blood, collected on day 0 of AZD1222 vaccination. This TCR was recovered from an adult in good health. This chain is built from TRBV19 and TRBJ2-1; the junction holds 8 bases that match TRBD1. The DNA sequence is TGTGCCAGTAGTATAGTAGACAGGGGCAATGAGCAGTTCTTC. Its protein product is CASSIVDRGNEQFF.